This TCR beta chain was captured in a study of spatial heterogeneity in lung cancer (dated by TCRdb to about 2019). Looking at the study overall: Samples were obtained from approximately 77 patients with early-stage, untreated non-small cell lung cancer from the lung TRACERx cohort. Follow-up PBMC samples were sequenced whenever available, with a median time to follow-up of about 24 months after resection. Beta-chain transcripts were consistently detected in greater numbers than alpha-chain transcripts, which likely reflected higher beta-chain transcript abundance. In the raw uncorrected reads, each unique combination of TCR and UMI appeared more than ten times on average. In non-small cell lung cancer, the study quantitatively compared TCR alpha and beta repertoires across several tumor regions, matched nontumor lung, and blood. TCR repertoire features were related to nonsynonymous mutation counts determined by whole-exome sequencing of tumor tissue. Both alpha and beta chains were TCR-sequenced in samples taken at surgery, namely 220 tumor regions, under 80 matched nontumor lung samples and approximately 58 PBMC samples.

CDR1 and CDR2, per the germline V gene, are SGHAT and FQNNGV. V loses 0 bases of germline sequence and J loses 2 bases, and the interval between the two ends is 3 bases. The CDR3 holds 13 amino acids from the cysteine to the phenylalanine. Only the CDR3 region is kept as DNA, spanning 39 bases read in frame from base 1. Summary of the overall study and its limitations: Ubiquitous expanded tumor TCRs showed up in blood more often at tumor resection than at routine follow-up. Confirming at a functional level the hypothesis that regional TCRs recognize regional mutations was considered to require additional single-cell paired TCR alpha and beta sequencing. Comparisons of baseline and follow-up blood repertoires included only 15 or so patients.

The method behind the library was 5' RACE. The instrument given in TCRdb is NextSeq 500. To allow correction of PCR and sequencing errors, the TCR library protocol tagged every TCR cDNA molecule with a unique molecular identifier. The original methods were these. TCR identification, UMI-based error correction and CDR3 extraction were performed with Decombinator tools. TCRs above a frequency of 2 per 1,000, corresponding to the top 1% of the tumor frequency distribution, were defined as expanded. Renyi diversity was calculated using the R vegan package after each repertoire was subsampled 100 times to 5,000 TCRs. To build CDR3 similarity networks, amino acid triplet string-kernel similarity was used, and CDR3s were connected when their pairwise similarity was above 0.82. Starting from the raw public reads, TCRdb applied fastp trimming at Q25, assembled clones with MiXCR and retained in-frame beta chains. Each entry is one CDR3 protein sequence, shown with its most common DNA and genes. The V and J calls come from TCRdb's annotation, not from the publication. This sample holds around 110,000 distinct CDR3 sequences; less than 15% were observed only once. Together, the top ten hold approximately 17% of the sample.

This specimen's time point label, interpreted: blood at routine non-recurrence follow-up after resection. TCR sequencing used whole RNA extracted from tumor and nontumor lung tissue, or from cryopreserved PBMC samples, without cell sorting. A patient was chosen for TCR sequencing only when enough RNA was available from at least two tumor regions. Remarks on this clonotype: Its antigen specificity is not known. Per-base quality was not reported, and no clone a single base away is much larger than it.

This clonotype originated in a male donor with early-stage non-small cell lung cancer. The sequence is built from TRBV11-2 and TRBJ2-3; the D gene cannot be named for sure. This specimen consisted of PBMCs, obtained at follow-up. CDR3 loop: CASSLDPTDTQYF. In nucleotide form, the sequence is TGTGCCAGCAGCTTAGATCCCACAGATACGCAGTATTTT.